Reported below is one T cell receptor (beta chain). Its target is not known. Primers for the PCR totalled 60 Vbeta and 13 Jbeta. TCRdb's copy holds only in-frame clones and misses some; the assay was immunoSEQ multiplex PCR. Of around 160,000 clones in the sample, 80% to 85% were seen once. This sample was included in a study of cytomegalovirus exposure and HLA in healthy donors. Findings of the study overall: Later analysis associated a missense DCLRE1C variant with TCR beta V- and J-gene trimming.

CDR3 size: 15 residues. J lost 3 bases, V lost 4 bases, and 5 bases had no gene match. CDR1 and CDR2 from the germline V gene are SGHDT and YYEEEE. Input material: PBMCs. This rearrangement joins TRBV5-6 to TRBJ1-5; 9 nucleotides line up with TRBD1. This TCR was recovered from a man aged 50 or older in good health and CMV-seropositive. The DNA of the CDR3 is TGTGCCAGCAGCCCCGGGACAGGGTTCAATCAGCCCCAGCATTTT. The encoded protein is CASSPGTGFNQPQHF.